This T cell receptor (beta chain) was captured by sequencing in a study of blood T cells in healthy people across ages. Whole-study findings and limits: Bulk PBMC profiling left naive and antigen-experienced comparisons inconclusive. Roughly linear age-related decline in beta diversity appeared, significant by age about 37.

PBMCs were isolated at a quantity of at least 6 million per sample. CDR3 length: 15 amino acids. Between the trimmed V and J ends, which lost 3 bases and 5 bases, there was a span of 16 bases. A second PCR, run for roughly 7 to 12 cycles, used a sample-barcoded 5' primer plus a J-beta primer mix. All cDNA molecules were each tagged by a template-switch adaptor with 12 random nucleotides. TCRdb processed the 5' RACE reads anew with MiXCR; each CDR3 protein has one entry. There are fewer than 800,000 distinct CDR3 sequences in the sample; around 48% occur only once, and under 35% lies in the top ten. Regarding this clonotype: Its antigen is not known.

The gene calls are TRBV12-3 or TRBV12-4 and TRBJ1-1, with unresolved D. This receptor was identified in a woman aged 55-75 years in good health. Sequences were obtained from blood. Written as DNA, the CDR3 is TGTGCCAGCAGTTTTCTCGGAGGGATCTCAACTGAAGCTTTCTTT. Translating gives CASSFLGGISTEAFF.